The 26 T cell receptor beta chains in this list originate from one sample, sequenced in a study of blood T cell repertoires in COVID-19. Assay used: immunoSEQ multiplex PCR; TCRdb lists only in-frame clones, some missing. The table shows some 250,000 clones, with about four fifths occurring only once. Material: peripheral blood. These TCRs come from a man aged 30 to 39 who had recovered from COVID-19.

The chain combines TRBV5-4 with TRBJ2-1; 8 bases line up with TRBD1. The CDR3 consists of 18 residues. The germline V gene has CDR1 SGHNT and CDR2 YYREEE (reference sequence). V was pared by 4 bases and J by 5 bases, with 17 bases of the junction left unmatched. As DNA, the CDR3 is TGTGCCAGCAGCCCAGGACAGGGCGGGATCGGCAAGGACAATGAGCAGTTCTTC. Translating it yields CASSPGQGGIGKDNEQFF.

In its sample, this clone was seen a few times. CDR3 region: CASNPAGSSNQPQHF. The CDR3 DNA sequence: TGTGCCAGCAACCCGGCGGGGTCCTCAAATCAGCCCCAGCATTTT. V is TRBV2 and J is TRBJ1-5, with no clear D. Germline CDR1 reads SNHLY; CDR2 reads FYNNEI. CDR3 size: 15 residues. Trimming took 7 bases from V and 4 from J, leaving 17 bases between them.

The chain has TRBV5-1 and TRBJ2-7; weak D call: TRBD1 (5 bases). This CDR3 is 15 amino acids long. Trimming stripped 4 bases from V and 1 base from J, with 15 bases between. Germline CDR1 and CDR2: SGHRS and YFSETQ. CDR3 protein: CASSPFAGSSYEQYF. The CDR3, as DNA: TGCGCCAGCAGCCCCTTCGCAGGGTCGTCCTACGAGCAGTACTTC.

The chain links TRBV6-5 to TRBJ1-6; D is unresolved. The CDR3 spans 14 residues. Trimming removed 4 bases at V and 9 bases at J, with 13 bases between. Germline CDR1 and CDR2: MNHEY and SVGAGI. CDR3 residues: CASSFGDAGSPLHF. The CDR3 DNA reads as TGTGCCAGCAGTTTCGGAGACGCTGGTTCACCCCTCCACTTT.

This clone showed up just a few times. CDR3 sequence reads: CASSSQGSAYEQYV. CDR3 nucleotides: TGTGCCAGCAGCTCACAGGGAAGTGCCTACGAGCAGTACGTC. V is TRBV5-4 and J is TRBJ2-7, with a possible D match to TRBD1 (6 bases). CDR1 is SGHNT, CDR2 YYREEE, per germline (reference sequence). Trimming took 3 bases from V and 2 from J, leaving 12 bases between them. The CDR3 consists of 14 residues.

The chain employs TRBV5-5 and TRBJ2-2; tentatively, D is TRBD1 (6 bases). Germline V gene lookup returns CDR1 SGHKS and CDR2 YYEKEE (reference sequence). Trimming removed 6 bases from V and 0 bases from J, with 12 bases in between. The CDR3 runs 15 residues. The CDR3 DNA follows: TGTGCCAGCATGCGACAGGTTACGAACACCGGGGAGCTGTTTTTT. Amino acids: CASMRQVTNTGELFF.

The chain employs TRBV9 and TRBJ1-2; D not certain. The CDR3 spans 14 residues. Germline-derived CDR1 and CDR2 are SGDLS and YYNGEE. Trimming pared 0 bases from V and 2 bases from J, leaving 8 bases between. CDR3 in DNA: TGTGCCAGCAGCGTAGGAGAGGGAAACTATGGCTACACCTTC. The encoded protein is CASSVGEGNYGYTF.

The CDR3 bases are TGTGCCAGCAGGACATACAATGAGCAGTTCTTC. This codes for CASRTYNEQFF. This chain links TRBV2 with TRBJ2-1; D is uncertain. The CDR3 covers 11 residues. V dropped 6 bases and J dropped 4 bases, with 4 bases sitting between them. Germline V lookup: CDR1 SNHLY, CDR2 FYNNEI.

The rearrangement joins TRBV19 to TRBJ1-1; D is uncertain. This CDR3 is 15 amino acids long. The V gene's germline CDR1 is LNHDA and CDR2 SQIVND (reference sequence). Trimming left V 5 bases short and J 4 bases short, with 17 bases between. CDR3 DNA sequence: TGTGCCAGTAGTCGCGGGCGATATGAATTCACTGAAGCTTTCTTT. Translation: CASSRGRYEFTEAFF. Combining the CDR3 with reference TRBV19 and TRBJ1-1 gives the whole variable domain DGGITQSPKYLFRKEGQNVTLSCEQNLNHDAMYWYRQDPGQGLRLIYYSQIVNDFQKGDIAEGYSVSREKKESFPLTVTSAQKNPTAFYLCASSRGRYEFTEAFFGQGTRLTVV.

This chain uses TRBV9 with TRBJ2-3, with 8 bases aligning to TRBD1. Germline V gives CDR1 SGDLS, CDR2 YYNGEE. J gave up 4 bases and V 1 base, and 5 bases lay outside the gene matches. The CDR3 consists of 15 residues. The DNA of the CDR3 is TGTGCCAGCAGCGTATCTGCAGGGGGCGCAGATACGCAGTATTTT. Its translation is CASSVSAGGADTQYF.

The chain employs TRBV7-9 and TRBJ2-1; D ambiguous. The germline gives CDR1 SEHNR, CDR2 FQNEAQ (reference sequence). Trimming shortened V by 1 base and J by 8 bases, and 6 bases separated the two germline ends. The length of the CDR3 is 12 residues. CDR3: CASSLVSDEQFF. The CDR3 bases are TGTGCCAGCAGCTTAGTTTCTGATGAGCAGTTCTTC.

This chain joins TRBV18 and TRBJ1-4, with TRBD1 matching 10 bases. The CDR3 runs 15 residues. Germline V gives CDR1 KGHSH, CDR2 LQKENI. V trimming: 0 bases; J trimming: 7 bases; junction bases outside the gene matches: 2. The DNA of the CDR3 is TGTGCCAGCTCACCACCCCGGGACAGGGGTGAAAAACTGTTTTTT. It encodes CASSPPRDRGEKLFF.

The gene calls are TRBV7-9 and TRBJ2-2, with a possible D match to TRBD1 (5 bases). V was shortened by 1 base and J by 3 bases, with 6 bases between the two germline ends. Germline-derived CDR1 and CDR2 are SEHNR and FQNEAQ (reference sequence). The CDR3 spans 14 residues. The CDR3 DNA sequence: TGTGCCAGCAGCTTAGTGGGGCACACCGGGGAGCTGTTTTTT. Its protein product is CASSLVGHTGELFF.

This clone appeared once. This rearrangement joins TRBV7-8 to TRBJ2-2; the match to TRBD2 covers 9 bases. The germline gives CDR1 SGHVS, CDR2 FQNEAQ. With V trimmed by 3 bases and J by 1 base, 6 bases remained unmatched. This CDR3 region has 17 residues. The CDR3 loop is CASSFPSGGLNTGELFF. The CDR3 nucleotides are TGTGCCAGCAGCTTTCCCAGCGGGGGGTTGAACACCGGGGAGCTGTTTTTT.

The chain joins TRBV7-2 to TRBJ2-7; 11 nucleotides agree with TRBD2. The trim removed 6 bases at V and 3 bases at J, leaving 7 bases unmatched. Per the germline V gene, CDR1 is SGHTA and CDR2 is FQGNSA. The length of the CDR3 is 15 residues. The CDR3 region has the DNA TGTGCCAGCAGACCTAGACTAGCGGGGAACTACGAGCAGTACTTC. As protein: CASRPRLAGNYEQYF.

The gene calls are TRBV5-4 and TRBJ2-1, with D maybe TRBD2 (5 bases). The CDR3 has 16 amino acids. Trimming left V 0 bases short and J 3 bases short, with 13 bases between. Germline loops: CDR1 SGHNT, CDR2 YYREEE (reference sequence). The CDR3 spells CASSLAPRVDYNEQFF. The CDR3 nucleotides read TGTGCCAGCAGCTTGGCCCCGCGGGTAGACTACAATGAGCAGTTCTTC.

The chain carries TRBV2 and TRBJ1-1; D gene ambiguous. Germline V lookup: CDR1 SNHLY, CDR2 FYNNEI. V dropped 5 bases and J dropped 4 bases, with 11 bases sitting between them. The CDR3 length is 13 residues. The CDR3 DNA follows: TGTGCCAGCAGTCCCATGCGGGGCACTGAAGCTTTCTTT. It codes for CASSPMRGTEAFF.

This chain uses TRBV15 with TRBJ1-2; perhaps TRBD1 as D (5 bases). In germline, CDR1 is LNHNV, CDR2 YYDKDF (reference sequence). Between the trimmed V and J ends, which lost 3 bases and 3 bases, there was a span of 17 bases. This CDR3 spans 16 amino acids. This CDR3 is CATSRGGGRVDYGYTF. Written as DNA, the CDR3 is TGTGCCACCAGCAGGGGAGGAGGCAGGGTAGACTATGGCTACACCTTC.

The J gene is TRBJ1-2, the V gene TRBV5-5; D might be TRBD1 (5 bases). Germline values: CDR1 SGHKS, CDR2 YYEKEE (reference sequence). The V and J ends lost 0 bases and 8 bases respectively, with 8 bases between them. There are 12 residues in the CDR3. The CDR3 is CASSLVGGGYTF. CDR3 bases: TGTGCCAGCAGCTTGGTGGGGGGAGGCTACACCTTC.

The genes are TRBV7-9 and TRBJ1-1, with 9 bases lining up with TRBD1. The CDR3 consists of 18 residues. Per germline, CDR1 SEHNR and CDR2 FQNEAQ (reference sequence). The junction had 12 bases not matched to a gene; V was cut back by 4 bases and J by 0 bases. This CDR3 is CASSSRPPGQGLNTEAFF. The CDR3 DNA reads TGTGCCAGCAGCTCTCGCCCTCCGGGACAGGGATTGAACACTGAAGCTTTCTTT.

The CDR3 sequence is CAIPTGANEKLFF. In DNA, the CDR3 is TGTGCCATCCCGACAGGAGCTAATGAAAAACTGTTTTTT. This sequence joins TRBV6-5 and TRBJ1-4; weak D call: TRBD1 (6 bases). V lost 10 bases, J lost 3 bases, and 12 bases lay in between. Germline V gene lookup returns CDR1 MNHEY and CDR2 SVGAGI. This CDR3 is built from 13 residues.

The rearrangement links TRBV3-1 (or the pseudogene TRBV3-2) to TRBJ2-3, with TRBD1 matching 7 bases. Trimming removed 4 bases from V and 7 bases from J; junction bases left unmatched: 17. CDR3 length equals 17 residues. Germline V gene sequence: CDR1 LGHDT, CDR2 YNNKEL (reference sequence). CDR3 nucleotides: TGTGCCAGCAGCCTCACTCCCGGACAGGAGAAGCGTAATACGCAGTATTTT. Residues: CASSLTPGQEKRNTQYF.

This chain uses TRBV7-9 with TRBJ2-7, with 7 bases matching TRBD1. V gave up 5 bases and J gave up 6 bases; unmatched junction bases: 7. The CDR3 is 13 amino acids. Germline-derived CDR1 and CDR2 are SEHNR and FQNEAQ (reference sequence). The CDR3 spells CASSRQGEVEQYF. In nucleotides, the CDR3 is TGTGCCAGCAGCCGACAGGGCGAGGTCGAGCAGTACTTC.

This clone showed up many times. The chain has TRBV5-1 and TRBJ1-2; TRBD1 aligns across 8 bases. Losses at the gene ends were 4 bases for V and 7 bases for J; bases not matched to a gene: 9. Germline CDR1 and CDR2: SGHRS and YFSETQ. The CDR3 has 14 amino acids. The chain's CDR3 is CASSPPGQVLGYTF. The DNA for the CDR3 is TGCGCCAGCAGCCCGCCGGGACAGGTCCTTGGCTACACCTTC. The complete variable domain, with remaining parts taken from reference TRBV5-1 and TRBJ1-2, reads KAGVTQTPRYLIKTRGQQVTLSCSPISGHRSVSWYQQTPGQGLQFLFEYFSETQRNKGNFPGRFSGRQFSNSRSEMNVSTLELGDSALYLCASSPPGQVLGYTFGSGTRLTVV.

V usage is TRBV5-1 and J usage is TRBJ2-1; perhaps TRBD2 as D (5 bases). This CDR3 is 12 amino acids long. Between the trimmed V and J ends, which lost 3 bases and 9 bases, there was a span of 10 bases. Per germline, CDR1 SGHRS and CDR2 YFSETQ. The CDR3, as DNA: TGCGCCAGCAGCTCCGGGGAAGGTGAGCAGTTCTTC. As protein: CASSSGEGEQFF.

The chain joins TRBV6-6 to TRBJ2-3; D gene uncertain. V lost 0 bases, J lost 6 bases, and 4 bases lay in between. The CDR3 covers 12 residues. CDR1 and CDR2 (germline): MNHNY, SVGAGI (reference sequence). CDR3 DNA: TGTGCCAGCAGTTACTCGTCGGATACGCAGTATTTT. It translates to CASSYSSDTQYF.